The clone carrying this T cell receptor beta chain was seen at least ten times. Its antigen is not identified. TCRdb reanalysed the 5' RACE reads using MiXCR and keeps one entry per CDR3 protein. The sample has tens of thousands of distinct CDR3 sequences, 9% to 15% seen once; the top ten hold roughly 3.9%. The data were taken from a study of early T cells in non-severe SARS-CoV-2 infection. Broader study findings: The VDJdb matching leaned toward anti-spike CD8 responses and overlooked private and CD4 specificities.

V shed 5 bases, J shed 7 bases, and the junction held 10 bases outside the gene matches. The germline V gene encodes CDR1 SGHTA and CDR2 FQGNSA. The CDR3 length is 16 residues. V and J are TRBV7-2 and TRBJ2-1, with 11 bases fitting TRBD2. The sequenced sample was whole blood. This clonotype originated in an adult who was a healthcare worker with PCR-confirmed SARS-CoV-2 infection or an uninfected control (not recorded which). The CDR3 region has the DNA TGTGCCAGCAGCCTCACGCCGGGACTAGCGGTTAATGAGCAGTTCTTC. Protein: CASSLTPGLAVNEQFF.